This T cell receptor (beta chain) emerged from a study of STAT3 mutations in large granular lymphocyte leukemia. Study observations and caveats: At least one immunodominant TCR beta clonotype appeared in every T-cell large granular lymphocyte leukemia patient. Samples missed the first appearance of the clone.

The CDR3 loop spans 11 amino acids. Germline CDR1 DFQATT, CDR2 SNEGSKA (reference sequence). V gave up 0 bases and J gave up 5 bases, with 4 bases separating them. Remarks on this clone: Its target is unknown.

Data came from immunoSEQ multiplex PCR; TCRdb stores just in-frame clones and leaves some out. The repertoire consists of approximately 17,000 clones, with 84% occurring once and the leading ten covering around 9%. The sequenced sample was peripheral blood mononuclear cells. This sequence originates from a man aged 50 or older with T-cell large granular lymphocyte leukemia. Some clones in this sample may be carry-over from other donors' samples. The chain couples TRBV20-1 to TRBJ2-5; D gene uncertain. The CDR3 DNA reads TGCAGTGCTAGAGATTTGGAGACCCAGTACTTC. It specifies CSARDLETQYF.